The clone carrying this T cell receptor (beta chain) was detected once. The CDR3 totals 16 residues. Trimming left V 0 bases short and J 5 bases short, with 11 bases between. Germline lookup yields CDR1 SGHDN and CDR2 FVKESK. The data belong to a study of blood T cell repertoires in COVID-19. Background on the study: The United States, Italy and Spain provided the acute and convalescent COVID-19 samples. In each case, the material was cDNA or gDNA derived from T cells, B-cell-depleted T cells, or PBMCs.

The authors' processing: Counts of nucleated cells, estimated from reference gene primer amplification, were obtained. The data were produced by immunoSEQ multiplex PCR, yet TCRdb's version contains in-frame clones alone and is incomplete. V, J and clone size are taken as reported in that table, and D and trimming were inferred from the DNA itself. The sample consists of roughly 30,000 clones, about 85% of them appearing once. This sequence was found in a woman in her fifties or sixties with acute or convalescent COVID-19. The rearrangement joins TRBV14 to TRBJ1-6, with D unclear. Sequencing was done on a sample of peripheral blood. The CDR3 nucleotides read TGTGCCAGCAGCCAAGATGTCGGGAGAAATAATTCACCCCTCCACTTT. Translation gives CASSQDVGRNNSPLHF.